The 27 T cell receptor beta chains below all came from one sample that was sequenced in a study of blood T cell repertoires in COVID-19. Here immunoSEQ multiplex PCR was the method, and the copy in TCRdb shows in-frame clones only, minus some. The sample lists about 200,000 clones; around 88% were seen once. Material: peripheral blood. These receptors were obtained from a young man with active or convalescent COVID-19.

Only one count was recorded for this clone. This chain connects TRBV19 to TRBJ1-5; D remains unclear. CDR3 size: 13 residues. V was cut by 5 bases and J by 4 bases, with 9 bases left in between. From germline, CDR1 is LNHDA and CDR2 SQIVND (reference sequence). CDR3 amino acids: CASSPLLNQPQHF. CDR3 DNA sequence: TGTGCCAGTAGTCCCCTCTTAAATCAGCCCCAGCATTTT.

The J gene is TRBJ2-1, the V gene TRBV4-3; possible D gene TRBD1, 6 bases. Trimming removed 4 bases from V and 7 bases from J, with 8 bases in between. CDR3 length: 12 residues. CDR1 is LGHNA and CDR2 is YSLEER in the germline V gene. The CDR3: CASSLTGNEQFF. Here the CDR3 DNA reads TGCGCCAGCAGCCTCACAGGGAATGAGCAGTTCTTC.

This clone was observed a handful of times. The chain employs TRBV28 and TRBJ1-2; D gene unclear. V was shortened by 6 bases and J by 3 bases, with 17 bases between the two germline ends. Germline V gene data show CDR1 as MDHEN and CDR2 as SYDVKM. The CDR3 is made up of 15 amino acids. The DNA of the CDR3 is TGTGCCAGCAGCACCTCCTCAGCGATCTACTATGGCTACACCTTC. This codes for CASSTSSAIYYGYTF.

The V call is TRBV28, the J call TRBJ1-4; 9 nucleotides match TRBD1. The CDR3 covers 14 residues. With V trimmed by 6 bases and J by 8 bases, 7 bases remained unmatched. Germline-derived CDR1 and CDR2 are MDHEN and SYDVKM. CDR3 DNA sequence: TGTGCCAGCAGGATCCGGGACAGGGACGAAAAACTGTTTTTT. It specifies CASRIRDRDEKLFF.

This rearrangement joins TRBV14 to TRBJ2-1, with TRBD1 matching over 7 bases. This CDR3 comprises 15 residues. The junction had 10 bases not matched to a gene; V was cut back by 4 bases and J by 7 bases. Germline lookup yields CDR1 SGHDN and CDR2 FVKESK. As DNA, the CDR3 is TGTGCCAGCAGCCTCCTCCAGGGGGACGTAAATGAGCAGTTCTTC. Protein: CASSLLQGDVNEQFF.

The chain couples TRBV7-6 to TRBJ2-5; 8 nucleotides match TRBD1. Germline V gives CDR1 SGHVS, CDR2 FNYEAQ. The CDR3 is 15 residues long. V was pared by 3 bases and J by 5 bases, with 8 bases of the junction left unmatched. The CDR3 nucleotides read TGTGCCAGCAGCTTGGCGACAGGGGTCGGCGAGACCCAGTACTTC. Protein product: CASSLATGVGETQYF.

The chain employs TRBV28 and TRBJ1-1; TRBD1 agrees at 7 bases. The CDR3 spans 14 residues. Germline assignment: CDR1 MDHEN and CDR2 SYDVKM. V dropped 3 bases and J dropped 0; count of bases not matched to a gene: 1. Written as DNA, the CDR3 is TGTGCCAGCAGTTTGACAGGGTTGAACACTGAAGCTTTCTTT. It specifies CASSLTGLNTEAFF.

This rearrangement joins TRBV6-5 to TRBJ2-7; D is perhaps TRBD2 (7 bases). The germline V gene has CDR1 MNHEY and CDR2 SVGAGI. This CDR3 is built from 14 residues. V lost 8 bases and J 1 base, leaving 15 bases between the germline ends. The DNA for the CDR3 is TGTGCCAGCTCCGAGGGAGGGGGTTCCTACGAGCAGTACTTC. Its translation: CASSEGGGSYEQYF.

J is TRBJ1-2 and V is TRBV10-3; 7 bases are a match to TRBD1. The CDR3 is 13 amino acids. Germline CDR1 reads ENHRY; CDR2 reads SYGVKD. V was pared by 6 bases and J by 5 bases, with 6 bases of the junction left unmatched. This chain's CDR3 is CAIREDRVYGYTF. The CDR3 nucleotides are TGTGCCATCAGGGAAGACAGGGTATATGGCTACACCTTC.

This clone appeared a few times. The chain carries TRBV5-1 and TRBJ2-1; the match to TRBD2 covers 11 bases. The CDR3 runs 14 residues. CDR1 and CDR2 from the germline V gene are SGHRS and YFSETQ. Unmatched junction bases numbered 6, after V lost 4 bases and J lost 9 bases. DNA for the CDR3: TGCGCCAGCAGCGCTCAGACTAGCGGGACTGAGCAGTTCTTC. The encoded protein is CASSAQTSGTEQFF. The full variable domain, in which reference TRBV5-1 and TRBJ2-1 provide the parts outside the CDR3, is KAGVTQTPRYLIKTRGQQVTLSCSPISGHRSVSWYQQTPGQGLQFLFEYFSETQRNKGNFPGRFSGRQFSNSRSEMNVSTLELGDSALYLCASSAQTSGTEQFFGPGTRLTVL.

This chain uses TRBV19 with TRBJ1-5; TRBD1 aligns across 10 bases. The ends lost 5 bases at V and 4 bases at J; junction bases unmatched: 8. The CDR3 sequence is 16 residues long. The V gene's germline CDR1 is LNHDA and CDR2 SQIVND (reference sequence). This chain's CDR3 is CASSLNPGQGNQPQHF. In DNA form, the CDR3 reads TGTGCCAGTAGTCTAAACCCGGGACAGGGGAATCAGCCCCAGCATTTT.

The chain joins TRBV5-6 to TRBJ1-1, with a weak D call TRBD1 (6 bases). Germline loops: CDR1 SGHDT, CDR2 YYEEEE. Trimming removed 3 bases from V and 5 bases from J, with 17 bases in between. The CDR3 is made up of 15 amino acids. CDR3 sequence: CASSSQGLRGTEAFF. CDR3 coding DNA: TGTGCCAGCAGCTCACAGGGCCTCAGAGGGACTGAAGCTTTCTTT.

This chain joins TRBV5-1 and TRBJ1-4; 7 nucleotides line up with TRBD1. The CDR3 extends over 15 amino acids. Germline CDR1 and CDR2: SGHRS and YFSETQ. V gave up 5 bases and J gave up 5 bases; unmatched junction bases: 9. As DNA, the CDR3 is TGCGCCAGCAGGTCGGGACAGCTTTTAAATGAAAAACTGTTTTTT. This encodes CASRSGQLLNEKLFF. Based on the CDR3 plus reference TRBV5-1 and TRBJ1-4, the full variable domain is KAGVTQTPRYLIKTRGQQVTLSCSPISGHRSVSWYQQTPGQGLQFLFEYFSETQRNKGNFPGRFSGRQFSNSRSEMNVSTLELGDSALYLCASRSGQLLNEKLFFGSGTQLSVL.

This clone was detected only a few times. This chain connects TRBV12-3 or TRBV12-4 to TRBJ2-7, with D possibly being TRBD1 (6 bases). This CDR3 spans 13 amino acids. V was shortened by 6 bases and J by 6 bases, with 15 bases between the two germline ends. The CDR3 DNA reads as TGTGCCAGCAGGTTAACAGGGAACGTCGAGCAGTACTTC. Translation gives CASRLTGNVEQYF.

This chain links TRBV19 with TRBJ2-5; D gene ambiguous. The CDR3 has 12 residues. Between the trimmed V and J ends, which lost 9 bases and 5 bases, there was a span of 13 bases. Germline V gene data show CDR1 as LNHDA and CDR2 as SQIVND (reference sequence). The CDR3 loop reads CASRQGMETQYF. The CDR3 DNA follows: TGTGCCAGCCGACAAGGAATGGAGACCCAGTACTTC.

The CDR3, as DNA: TGTGCCAGCAGCCCGACTAGCGGGAGTTTATATACGCAGTATTTT. It translates to CASSPTSGSLYTQYF. The chain links TRBV7-9 to TRBJ2-3; TRBD2 matches at 12 bases. V trimming: 5 bases; J trimming: 7 bases; junction bases outside the gene matches: 7. This CDR3 is built from 15 residues. Germline V CDR1 and CDR2: SEHNR, FQNEAQ (reference sequence).

The gene calls are TRBV30 and TRBJ2-2, with 7 bases aligning to TRBD2. CDR1 is GTSNPN and CDR2 is SVGIG in the germline V gene (reference sequence). This CDR3 contains 17 residues. V trimming: 0 bases; J trimming: 3 bases; junction bases outside the gene matches: 10. CDR3 protein: CAWSVIAGGGYTGELFF. The CDR3 nucleotides read TGTGCCTGGAGTGTAATCGCTGGGGGAGGGTACACCGGGGAGCTGTTTTTT. Full variable domain (rest looked up from reference TRBV30 and TRBJ2-2): SQTIHQWPATLVQPVGSPLSLECTVEGTSNPNLYWYRQAAGRGLQLLFYSVGIGQISSEVPQNLSASRPQDRQFILSSKKLLLSDSGFYLCAWSVIAGGGYTGELFFGEGSRLTVL.

This clone was recorded once. This rearrangement joins TRBV3-1 (or the pseudogene TRBV3-2) to TRBJ1-1; TRBD1 matches 8 bases. CDR1 is LGHDT, CDR2 YNNKEL, per germline (reference sequence). The length of the CDR3 is 17 residues. The J segment lost 4 bases and the V segment lost 0 bases, leaving 10 bases of the junction unmatched. The CDR3 spells CASSQELAGGDGTEAFF. As DNA, the CDR3 is TGTGCCAGCAGCCAAGAGTTGGCAGGGGGCGACGGCACTGAAGCTTTCTTT.

The genes are TRBV30 and TRBJ1-2, with D possibly matching TRBD1 (5 bases). V was trimmed by 3 bases and J by 6 bases, leaving 11 bases between them. This CDR3 is 12 amino acids long. Germline values: CDR1 GTSNPN, CDR2 SVGIG (reference sequence). The CDR3 DNA sequence: TGTGCCTGGAGAAAAGGGGCGCATGGCTACACCTTC. Its translation: CAWRKGAHGYTF. Complete variable domain (other parts from reference TRBV30 and TRBJ1-2): SQTIHQWPATLVQPVGSPLSLECTVEGTSNPNLYWYRQAAGRGLQLLFYSVGIGQISSEVPQNLSASRPQDRQFILSSKKLLLSDSGFYLCAWRKGAHGYTFGSGTRLTVV.

The J gene is TRBJ1-4, the V gene TRBV6-1; 10 nucleotides agree with TRBD1. The CDR3 contains 17 residues. Germline CDR1 reads MNHNS; CDR2 reads SASEGT. V dropped 1 base and J dropped 3; count of bases not matched to a gene: 5. The CDR3 sequence: CASSEVQGTGANEKLFF. The CDR3 bases are TGTGCCAGCAGTGAAGTTCAAGGGACAGGGGCTAATGAAAAACTGTTTTTT.

This clone was counted between two and nine times. The V call is TRBV7-2, the J call TRBJ2-3; a possible D gene is TRBD1 (5 bases). The CDR3 sequence is 15 residues long. The V gene lost 6 bases and the J gene lost 0 bases, with 13 bases spanning the gap. Looked up from germline, CDR1 is SGHTA and CDR2 is FQGNSA. As DNA, the CDR3 is TGTGCCAGCAGACCCCCAGGGCACAGCACAGATACGCAGTATTTT. It encodes CASRPPGHSTDTQYF.

This sequence joins TRBV15 and TRBJ1-6, with D possibly matching TRBD1 (6 bases). The CDR3 has 15 amino acids. CDR1 and CDR2 from the germline V gene are LNHNV and YYDKDF (reference sequence). The V gene lost 3 bases and the J gene lost 7 bases, with 13 bases spanning the gap. The DNA for the CDR3 is TGTGCCACCAGCAGGGGAACTGGACAGAATTCACCCCTCCACTTT. Translated, it gives CATSRGTGQNSPLHF.

This chain connects TRBV10-2 to TRBJ1-5; D possibly corresponds to TRBD1 (6 bases). V lost 7 bases to trimming and J lost 4 bases, with 14 bases between them. Germline V gene sequence: CDR1 WSHSY, CDR2 SAAADI. The CDR3 runs to 14 residues. This CDR3 reads CASTPGGQNQPQHF. The CDR3 nucleotides read TGCGCCAGCACCCCCGGGGGGCAGAATCAGCCCCAGCATTTT.

The chain carries TRBV2 and TRBJ1-4; the D gene is possibly TRBD1 (5 bases). CDR3 length equals 14 residues. Germline V lookup: CDR1 SNHLY, CDR2 FYNNEI. The germline V and J ends were trimmed by 6 bases and 11 bases, with 19 bases remaining between them. The CDR3 nucleotides read TGTGCCAGCAGGCTTCCCGGGGACTCGAGGAAACTGTTTTTT. Residues: CASRLPGDSRKLFF.

This clone was counted once. The rearrangement uses TRBV28 and TRBJ2-1, with 8 bases that match TRBD2. Trimming removed 4 bases from V and 6 bases from J; junction bases left unmatched: 5. The CDR3 contains 14 residues. CDR1 is MDHEN and CDR2 is SYDVKM in the germline V gene. The DNA for the CDR3 is TGTGCCAGCAGTTGGGGACTAGGGGTCAATGAGCAGTTCTTC. As protein: CASSWGLGVNEQFF.

Concerning this clone: In the same sample, other DNA sequences code for this CDR3. The rearrangement links TRBV5-4 to TRBJ1-1; weak D call: TRBD1 (6 bases). V lost 0 bases and J 0 bases, leaving 6 bases between the germline ends. Germline V gives CDR1 SGHNT, CDR2 YYREEE (reference sequence). CDR3 length: 14 amino acids. DNA for the CDR3: TGTGCCAGCAGCTTGGGACAGGTGAACACTGAAGCTTTCTTT. Amino acids: CASSLGQVNTEAFF.

DNA of the CDR3: TGTGCCAGTAGCTCCCTCGATGGGGGGACTGAAGCTTTCTTT. It translates to CASSSLDGGTEAFF. The chain uses TRBV19 and TRBJ1-1; tentatively, D is TRBD1 (5 bases). CDR1 and CDR2 (germline): LNHDA, SQIVND (reference sequence). Between the trimmed V and J ends, which lost 6 bases and 5 bases, there was a span of 16 bases. The CDR3 consists of 14 residues.